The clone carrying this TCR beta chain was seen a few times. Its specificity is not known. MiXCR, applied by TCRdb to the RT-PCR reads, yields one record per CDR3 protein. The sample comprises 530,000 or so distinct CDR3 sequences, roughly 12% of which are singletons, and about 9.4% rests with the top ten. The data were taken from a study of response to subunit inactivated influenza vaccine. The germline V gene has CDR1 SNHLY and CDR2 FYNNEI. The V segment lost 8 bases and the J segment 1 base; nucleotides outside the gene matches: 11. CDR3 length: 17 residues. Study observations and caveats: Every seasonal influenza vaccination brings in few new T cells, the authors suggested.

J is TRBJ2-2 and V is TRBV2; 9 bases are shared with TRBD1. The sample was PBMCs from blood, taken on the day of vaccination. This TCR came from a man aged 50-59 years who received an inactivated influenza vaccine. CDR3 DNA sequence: TGTGCCAGCTCTTGGCCTCCGGGACAGGGGAACACCGGGGAGCTGTTTTTT. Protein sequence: CASSWPPGQGNTGELFF.